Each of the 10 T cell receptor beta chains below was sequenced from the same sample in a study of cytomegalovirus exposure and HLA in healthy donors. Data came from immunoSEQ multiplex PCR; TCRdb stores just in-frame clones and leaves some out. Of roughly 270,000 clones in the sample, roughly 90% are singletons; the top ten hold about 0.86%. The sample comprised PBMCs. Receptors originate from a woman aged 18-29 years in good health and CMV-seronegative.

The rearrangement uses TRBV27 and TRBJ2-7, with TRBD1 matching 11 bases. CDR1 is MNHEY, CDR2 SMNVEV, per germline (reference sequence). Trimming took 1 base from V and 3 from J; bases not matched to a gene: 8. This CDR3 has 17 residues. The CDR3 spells CASSLWKGTGGLYEQYF. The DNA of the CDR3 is TGTGCCAGCAGTTTATGGAAGGGGACAGGGGGTCTCTACGAGCAGTACTTC.

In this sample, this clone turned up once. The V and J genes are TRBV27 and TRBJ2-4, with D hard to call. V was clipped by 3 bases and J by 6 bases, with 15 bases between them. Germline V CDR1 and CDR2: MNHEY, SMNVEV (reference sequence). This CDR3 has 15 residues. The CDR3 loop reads CASSFSGGFGNIQYF. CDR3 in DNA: TGTGCCAGCAGTTTTTCTGGCGGTTTTGGAAACATTCAGTACTTC.

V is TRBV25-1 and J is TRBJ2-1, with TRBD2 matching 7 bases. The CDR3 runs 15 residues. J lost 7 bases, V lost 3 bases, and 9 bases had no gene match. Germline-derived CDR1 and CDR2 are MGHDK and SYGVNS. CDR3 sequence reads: CASSDQGGRGNEQFF. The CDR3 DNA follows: TGTGCCAGCAGTGATCAAGGCGGGAGAGGAAATGAGCAGTTCTTC.

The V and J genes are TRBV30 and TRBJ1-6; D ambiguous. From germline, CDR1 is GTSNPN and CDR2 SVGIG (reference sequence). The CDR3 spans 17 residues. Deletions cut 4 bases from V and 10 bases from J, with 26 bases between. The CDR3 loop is CAWNFPQLAGQTSPLHF. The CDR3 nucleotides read TGTGCCTGGAATTTTCCACAACTAGCGGGTCAAACGTCACCCCTCCACTTT.

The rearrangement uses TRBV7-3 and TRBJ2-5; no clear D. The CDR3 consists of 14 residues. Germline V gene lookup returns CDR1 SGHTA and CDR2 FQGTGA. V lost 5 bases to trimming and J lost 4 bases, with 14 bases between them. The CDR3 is CASSPLGSPETQYF. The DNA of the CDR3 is TGTGCCAGCAGCCCCCTGGGTAGCCCAGAGACCCAGTACTTC.

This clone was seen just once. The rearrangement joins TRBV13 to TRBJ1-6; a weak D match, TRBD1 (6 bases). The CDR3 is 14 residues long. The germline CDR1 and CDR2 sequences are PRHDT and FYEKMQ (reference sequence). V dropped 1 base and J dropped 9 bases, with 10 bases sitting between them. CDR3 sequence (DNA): TGTGCCAGCAGCTTAGTTGGCAGGGGTTCACCCCTCCACTTT. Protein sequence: CASSLVGRGSPLHF.

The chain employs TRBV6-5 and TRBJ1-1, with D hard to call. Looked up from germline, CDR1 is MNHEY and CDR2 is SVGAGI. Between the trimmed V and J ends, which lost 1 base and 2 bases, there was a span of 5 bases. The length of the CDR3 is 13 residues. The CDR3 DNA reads TGTGCCAGCAGTTACTTCAGAAACACTGAAGCTTTCTTT. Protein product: CASSYFRNTEAFF.

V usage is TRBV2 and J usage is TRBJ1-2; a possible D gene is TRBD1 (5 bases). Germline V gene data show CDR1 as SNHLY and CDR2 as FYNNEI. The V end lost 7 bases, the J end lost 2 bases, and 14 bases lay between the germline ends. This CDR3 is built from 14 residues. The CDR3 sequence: CASTVQGKNYGYTF. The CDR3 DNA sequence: TGTGCCAGCACCGTGCAGGGCAAGAACTATGGCTACACCTTC.

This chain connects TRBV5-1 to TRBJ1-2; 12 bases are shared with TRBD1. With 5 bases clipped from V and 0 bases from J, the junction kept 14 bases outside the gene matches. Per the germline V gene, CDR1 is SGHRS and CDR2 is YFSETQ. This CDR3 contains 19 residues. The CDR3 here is CASRRTEGDRGRANYGYTF. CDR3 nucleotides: TGCGCCAGCAGACGAACTGAAGGGGACAGGGGGCGAGCTAACTATGGCTACACCTTC. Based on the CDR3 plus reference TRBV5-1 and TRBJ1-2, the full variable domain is KAGVTQTPRYLIKTRGQQVTLSCSPISGHRSVSWYQQTPGQGLQFLFEYFSETQRNKGNFPGRFSGRQFSNSRSEMNVSTLELGDSALYLCASRRTEGDRGRANYGYTFGSGTRLTVV.

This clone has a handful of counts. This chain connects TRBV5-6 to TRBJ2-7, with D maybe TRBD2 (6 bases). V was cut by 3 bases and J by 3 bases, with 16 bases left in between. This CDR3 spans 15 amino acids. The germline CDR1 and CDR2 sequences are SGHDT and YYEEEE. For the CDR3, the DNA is TGTGCCAGCAGCTCTCTAACGGAGGGGAACTACGAGCAGTACTTC. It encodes CASSSLTEGNYEQYF.